This T cell receptor beta chain was captured by sequencing in a study of blood T cell repertoires in COVID-19. About the research overall: The origin of the acute and convalescent COVID-19 samples was the United States, Italy and Spain. T cells, B-cell-depleted T cells, or PBMCs provided the cDNA or gDNA that served as material.

Losses at the gene ends were 1 base for V and 8 bases for J; bases not matched to a gene: 3. Germline assignment: CDR1 LGHNT and CDR2 FRNRAP. The CDR3 sequence is 13 residues long. In the original processing: Reference gene primer amplification gave estimated nucleated cell counts. The assay was immunoSEQ multiplex PCR, and TCRdb's table has in-frame clones only and misses some. D and trimming were read from the DNA, whereas the V and J calls and clone size are those reported in that table. The sample contains around 200,000 clones, more than 85% of which appear only once. This chain connects TRBV12-5 to TRBJ1-1; 8 bases match TRBD1. The sequence derives from a man aged 35 to 55 with active or convalescent COVID-19. Sequenced sample: peripheral blood. The CDR3: CASGLARTGEAFF. The CDR3 DNA reads TGTGCTAGTGGTTTGGCCAGGACAGGGGAAGCTTTCTTT.